This TCR beta chain was retrieved from a study of T cell responses to AZD1222 COVID-19 vaccine listed by TCRdb under 2021. Concerning the study at large: AZD1222 recipients given second doses at about 4 weeks or at about 12 weeks were pooled, since spike-specific TCR depth and breadth were not found to differ between the two schedules. Trial participants were enrolled into age subgroups of 18-55, 56-69 and 70-plus years, which contained roughly 140, 27 and 60 TCR-sequenced participants, respectively. TCR sequencing was performed for about 250 trial participants, of whom about 200 were given two doses of AZD1222 and around 25 were given two doses of MenACWY control vaccine. Here is what the overall study found, with its caveats: Epitopes outside the regions mutated in the B.1.351 and B.1.1.7 variants were reportedly recognized by nearly half of the unique spike-specific TCRs. Because no samples from the day 14 peak response were available, repertoires could be characterized only after the peak T cell response. After two AZD1222 doses, both the breadth and the depth of spike-specific TCRs were significantly higher than at day 0 and than in MenACWY recipients. CD4 TCRs associated with the vaccine covered the entire spike protein, and the dominant responses were in regions 160-218 and 743-854. Most participants were white British and females outnumbered males, and the authors suggested that clonal diversity may have been underestimated. Conclusions about previously exposed vaccinees were limited because only 5 or 6 AZD1222 recipients were SARS-CoV-2 seropositive at baseline. In the small 56-69-year group, the increase in depth fell short of significance, most likely because of low power.

The CDR3 regions of human TCRbeta chains were analyzed by immunosequencing. Processing in the source paper ran as follows. TCRs in the repertoires were matched against a reference library of SARS-CoV-2-specific TCRs that had been generated with the MIRA antigen-specificity platform. Breadth was defined as the fraction of unique TCRs that were SARS-CoV-2-associated, and depth was defined as the fraction of total T cells that were SARS-CoV-2-associated. Using the MIRA data, every spike-specific TCR was mapped to the spike region that the TCR reacted to and assigned to either a CD4 or a CD8 class. Log10-transformed breadth and depth values were compared by one-way ANOVA with Sidak's multiple comparisons tests. The source is immuneACCESS, and TCRdb retained only in-frame sequences with V and J called. Part of the clones is not carried over; for the studies checked, unresolved V genes explain less than half of this, and the remainder is unexplained. That table is the source of V, J and clone size, and D and trimming were worked out from the DNA. The sample table shows about 130,000 clones, and about 90% are seen once. The top ten clones comprise 1.5% to 2% of the sample.

A word on this clone: The specificity of this receptor is unknown. Base-call qualities are not available, and no considerably larger clone is one nucleotide away.

Explained via the paper, the time point label denotes: baseline before first vaccination. Samples from vaccinated people were obtained from the UK trials COV001 and COV002, which included a single-blind randomized controlled phase 2/3 trial of AZD1222 (ChAdOx1 nCoV-19) in healthy adults. For TCRbeta chain sequencing, PBMC samples from trial participants were taken at day 0 and at day 28 after the second dose. The CDR3, from cysteine to phenylalanine, totals 13 residues. Only the CDR3 part of the read is kept: 39 bases, read in frame from the first base. Relative to germline, V is 6 bases shorter and J is 0 bases shorter, with 6 bases between their ends. In the germline V gene, CDR1 corresponds to KGHSH and CDR2 to LQKENI.

The rearrangement joined TRBV18 to TRBJ1-3; the D gene cannot be named for sure. Material: peripheral blood, obtained on day 0 of AZD1222 vaccination. This receptor was obtained from an adult in good health. This receptor has the CDR3 CASSTFSGNTIYF. The nucleotide sequence is given as TGTGCCAGCTCCACATTCTCTGGAAACACCATATATTTT.